This T cell receptor (beta chain) was sequenced during a study of cytomegalovirus exposure and HLA in healthy donors. PCR primers comprised 60 Vbeta and 13 Jbeta primers. The data were produced by immunoSEQ multiplex PCR, yet TCRdb's version contains in-frame clones alone and is incomplete. Of under 150,000 clones in the sample, around four fifths were seen once. The germline CDR1 and CDR2 sequences are KGHSH and LQKENI. The CDR3 covers 15 residues. V was clipped by 3 bases and J by 5 bases; unmatched bases: 5. General study findings and limits: TCR beta chain V- and J-gene trimming was linked, in a later analysis, to a missense variant in DCLRE1C.

For this clone: What it recognizes is unknown.

Sequencing was carried out using PBMCs. V usage is TRBV18 and J usage is TRBJ2-3; 10 bases line up with TRBD1. This sequence was found in a human donor in good health. The CDR3 loop is CASSPGTGAVDTQYF. The CDR3 region has the DNA TGTGCCAGCTCACCCGGGACAGGGGCTGTAGATACGCAGTATTTT.